Following are 3 T cell receptor beta chains from one sample sequenced in a study of T cell repertoires in cytomegalovirus infection. One entry per CDR3 protein results from TCRdb running MiXCR on the reads. The table shows approximately 200,000 distinct CDR3 sequences, with over 20% occurring only once. The sample was CD8+ T cells from PBMCs. Source of these receptors: a human donor in good health (CMV status not recorded). Some clones in this sample may be carry-over from other donors' samples.

This clonotype has a count of ten or more. This chain uses TRBV7-9 with TRBJ1-2; D unresolved. V dropped 1 base and J dropped 8 bases, with 11 bases sitting between them. CDR1 and CDR2 from the germline V gene are SEHNR and FQNEAQ (reference sequence). This CDR3 contains 13 residues. The CDR3 sequence: CASSLEGARGYTF. The CDR3 bases are TGTGCCAGCAGCTTAGAAGGAGCTCGGGGCTACACCTTC.

The chain combines TRBV29-1 with TRBJ1-4; D is undetermined. Germline V gene data show CDR1 as SQVTM and CDR2 as ANQGSEA. Trimming took 4 bases from V and 8 from J, leaving 8 bases between them. The CDR3 loop spans 11 amino acids. CDR3 in DNA: TGCAGCGTTGCGGGGAGGGAAAAACTGTTTTTT. Translated: CSVAGREKLFF.

This clonotype was recorded many times. The chain couples TRBV7-2 to TRBJ2-5, with TRBD2 as a possible D gene (7 bases). The CDR3 length is 16 residues. Trimming pared 3 bases from V and 5 bases from J, leaving 19 bases between. Germline V CDR1 and CDR2: SGHTA, FQGNSA. The CDR3: CASSFSSGGVFETQYF. DNA for the CDR3: TGTGCCAGCAGCTTTTCATCGGGGGGCGTTTTTGAGACCCAGTACTTC.